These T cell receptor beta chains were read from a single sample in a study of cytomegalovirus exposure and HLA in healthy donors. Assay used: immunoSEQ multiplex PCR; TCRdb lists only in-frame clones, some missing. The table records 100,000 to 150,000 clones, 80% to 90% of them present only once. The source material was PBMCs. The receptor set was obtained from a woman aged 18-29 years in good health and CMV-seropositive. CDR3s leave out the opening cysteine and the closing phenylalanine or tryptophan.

ASSRTESQPQH | TRBJ1-5 | TRBV7-8
ASSGTLLNTEAF | TRBJ1-1 | TRBV7-3
ASSLQGLQETQY | TRBJ2-5 | TRBV5-4
ARAAEGENTEAF | TRBJ1-1 | TRBV4-2
ASSLGQGSSYEQY | TRBJ2-7 | TRBV9
ASRPRDIYLDEQF | TRBJ2-1 | TRBV6-5
ASSIAGGGSPLH | TRBJ1-6 | TRBV19
ASSQDAGHSNTGELF | TRBJ2-2 | TRBV14
ASGSGWAEAF | TRBJ1-1 | TRBV12-5
ASSPTGTYNSPLH | TRBJ1-6 | TRBV6-5
AWSANRRQGGFGYT | TRBJ1-2 | TRBV30
ASSDPGQGIGKLF | TRBJ1-4 | TRBV10-2
ASRNTMNTEAF | TRBJ1-1 | TRBV6-1
SVEPGGGKNIQY | TRBJ2-4 | TRBV29-1
ASSQLGEDTTGELF | TRBJ2-2 | TRBV11-2
ASSGTGRGPGDTQY | TRBJ2-3 | TRBV13
ASSEGQSGGELF | TRBJ2-2 | TRBV5-1
AWSVGGGTGESPLH | TRBJ1-6 | TRBV30
ASSEGGEPQH | TRBJ1-5 | TRBV6-1
ASGLVLGQGEDTQY | TRBJ2-3 | TRBV12-5
ASSWDRWGNQPQH | TRBJ1-5 | TRBV6-1
ASRTQGAGEKLF | TRBJ1-4 | TRBV27
SVVTGEVGELF | TRBJ2-2 | TRBV29-1
ASSRGTSHEQY | TRBJ2-7 | TRBV6-5
ASSPTGGVETQY | TRBJ2-5 | TRBV7-2